This T cell receptor (beta chain) appears in the sequencing data of a study of graft-versus-host responses after intestinal transplantation. In the study overall: Anti-thymocyte globulin induction preceded two to three years of tacrolimus and steroid maintenance in all recipients.

After removal of 3 bases from V and 4 bases from J, the junction contained 6 bases not matched to a gene. This CDR3 comprises 15 residues. The V gene's germline CDR1 is SGHTA and CDR2 FQGTGA. The protocol was immunoSEQ multiplex PCR, while the TCRdb copy is restricted to in-frame clones and leaves out a portion. The sample has 85,000 to 130,000 clones, approximately 84% seen once. General study points: Investigators detected GvH clones in recipient marrow, with some emerging earlier in ileum or blood. Allografts carried high graft-versus-host to host-versus-graft clonal ratios in patients having graft-donor T cell macrochimerism. GvH clone levels peaked in circulation, and this peak was associated with early post-transplant HvG declines.

With regard to this clone: The antigen is not known.

The chain has TRBV7-3 and TRBJ2-3; 8 bases map to TRBD2. The sample consisted of unstimulated CD4+ T cells sorted from spleen or lymph node cells, taken before intestinal transplant. The receptor was derived from a human donor who received an intestinal transplant. CDR3 nucleotide sequence: TGTGCCAGCAGCTTGCAAGCGGGAGTGCCAGATACGCAGTATTTT. Translation: CASSLQAGVPDTQYF.